This TCR beta chain was obtained from a study of blood T cell repertoires in COVID-19. This CDR3 is built from 17 residues. In germline, CDR1 is LGHNA, CDR2 YSLEER. Trimming pared 4 bases from V and 3 bases from J, leaving 22 bases between. Per the authors' pipeline: It was from reference gene primer amplification that nucleated cell counts were estimated. Produced via immunoSEQ multiplex PCR; TCRdb's table is partial and in-frame only. The V and J calls and clone size are taken from that table; D and trimming were inferred from the DNA. The sample records 200,000 to 250,000 clones, 89% being singletons.

The source material was peripheral blood. This receptor was identified in a man between 60 and 75 years old who had recovered from COVID-19. This chain joins TRBV4-3 and TRBJ2-7; D is perhaps TRBD2 (6 bases). This CDR3 reads CASSRGGGSSDLYEQYF. CDR3 coding DNA: TGCGCCAGCAGCCGGGGAGGCGGGTCTAGCGATCTCTACGAGCAGTACTTC.